Below, 2 T cell receptor beta chains from the same sample are listed, as sequenced in a study of tumor and adjacent non-tumor tissue in lung cancer. No cell sorting was done before RNA was extracted from the tissue. TCRbeta libraries were built with three rounds of nested PCR, modified from ARM-PCR. Each CDR3 protein gets one entry after TCRdb re-called the multiplex PCR reads with MiXCR. The sample records about 120,000 distinct CDR3 sequences, 84% being singletons. Material: lung tumor tissue. All receptors derive from a man aged 65 to 79 with non-small cell lung cancer.

With regard to this clonotype: At one of its ends the junction is not consistent with the germline gene, which may arise from a read error. The CDR3 spells CASRYDPDRGRSDTQYF. CDR3 nucleotide sequence: TGTGCCAGCCGTTATGATCCAGACAGGGGGCGCTCAGATACGCAGTATTTT. The chain employs TRBV6-6 and TRBJ2-3, with 10 bases aligning to TRBD1. This CDR3 contains 17 residues. Germline V lookup: CDR1 MNHNY, CDR2 SVGAGI (reference sequence).

About this clonotype itself: One end of the junction is discordant with germline, which a read error may explain. J is TRBJ1-1 and V is TRBV6-5, with 9 bases fitting TRBD1. The CDR3 runs 13 residues. Per germline, CDR1 MNHEY and CDR2 SVGAGI. CDR3 nucleotides: TGTGTCAGCAGATTCAGACAGGGGGTAAGGGCTTTCTTT. It specifies CVSRFRQGVRAFF.